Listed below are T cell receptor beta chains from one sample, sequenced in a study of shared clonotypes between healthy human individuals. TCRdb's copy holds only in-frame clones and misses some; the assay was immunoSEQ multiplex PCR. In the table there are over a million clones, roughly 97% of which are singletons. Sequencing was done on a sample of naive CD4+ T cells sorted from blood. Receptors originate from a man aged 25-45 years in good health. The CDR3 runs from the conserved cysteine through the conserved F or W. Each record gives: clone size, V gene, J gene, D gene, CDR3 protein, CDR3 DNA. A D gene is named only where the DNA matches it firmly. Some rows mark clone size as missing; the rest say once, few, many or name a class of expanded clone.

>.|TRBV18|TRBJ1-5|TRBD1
CASSPVPGGSQPQHF
TGTGCCAGCTCACCAGTCCCAGGGGGCAGTCAGCCCCAGCATTTT
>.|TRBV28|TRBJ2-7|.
CASSPPGQPPDEQYF
TGTGCCAGCAGTCCTCCAGGACAGCCGCCGGACGAGCAGTACTTC
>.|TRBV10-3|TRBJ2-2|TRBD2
CAIRGTSGRERSPANTGELFF
TGTGCCATCAGGGGGACTAGCGGGAGGGAACGATCACCCGCGAACACCGGGGAGCTGTTTTTT
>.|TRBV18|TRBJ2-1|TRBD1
CASSRRRDRGDNEQFF
TGTGCCAGCTCACGGCGCCGGGACAGGGGTGATAATGAGCAGTTCTTC
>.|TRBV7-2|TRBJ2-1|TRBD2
CASSLVLAANEQFF
TGTGCCAGCAGCCTAGTACTAGCGGCCAATGAGCAGTTCTTC
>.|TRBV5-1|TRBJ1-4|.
CASSLLSGQFLEKLFF
TGCGCCAGCAGCTTGCTTTCGGGGCAGTTCCTTGAAAAACTGTTTTTT
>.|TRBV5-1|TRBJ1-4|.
CASSLAGAFNEKLFF
TGCGCCAGCAGCTTGGCCGGAGCGTTTAATGAAAAACTGTTTTTT
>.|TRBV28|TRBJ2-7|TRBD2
CASSFVSSGRLWFEQYF
TGTGCCAGCAGTTTTGTTAGTAGCGGGAGGCTTTGGTTCGAGCAGTACTTC
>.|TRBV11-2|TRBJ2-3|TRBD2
CASSLELAGAGTDTQYF
TGTGCCAGCAGCTTAGAACTAGCGGGGGCAGGCACAGATACGCAGTATTTT
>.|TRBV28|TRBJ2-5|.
CASSLAGETQYF
TGTGCCAGCAGTTTGGCGGGGGAGACCCAGTACTTC
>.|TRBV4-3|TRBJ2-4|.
CASSQELWVNIQYF
TGCGCCAGCAGCCAAGAGTTGTGGGTAAACATTCAGTACTTC
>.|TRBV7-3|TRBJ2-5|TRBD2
CASSPGLAETQYF
TGTGCCAGCAGCCCAGGACTAGCGGAGACCCAGTACTTC
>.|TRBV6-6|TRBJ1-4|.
CASSGRGGMNEKLFF
TGTGCCAGCAGCGGTCGAGGGGGGATGAATGAAAAACTGTTTTTT
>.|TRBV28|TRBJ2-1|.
CASSPGQSGTYYNEQFF
TGTGCCAGCAGTCCTGGACAGTCCGGGACTTACTACAATGAGCAGTTCTTC
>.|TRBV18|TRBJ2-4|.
CASSPPVGAKNIQYF
TGTGCCAGCTCACCGCCCGTCGGGGCCAAAAACATTCAGTACTTC
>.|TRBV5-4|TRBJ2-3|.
CASNGGTTDTQYF
TGTGCCAGCAACGGGGGAACCACAGATACGCAGTATTTT
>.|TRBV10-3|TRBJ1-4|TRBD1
CAIREDRASEKLFF
TGTGCCATCAGAGAGGACAGGGCGAGCGAAAAACTGTTTTTT
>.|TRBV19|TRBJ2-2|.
CASSRGSPGELFF
TGTGCCAGTAGTCGGGGATCCCCCGGGGAGCTGTTTTTT
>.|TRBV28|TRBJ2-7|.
CASSQRPEQYF
TGTGCCAGCAGTCAAAGACCCGAGCAGTACTTC
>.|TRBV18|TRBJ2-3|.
CASSAGSGNTQYF
TGTGCCAGCTCAGCCGGGTCCGGTAATACGCAGTATTTT
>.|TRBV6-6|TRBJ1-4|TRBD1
CASSPSGQGWEKLFF
TGTGCCAGCAGTCCATCAGGACAGGGGTGGGAAAAACTGTTTTTT
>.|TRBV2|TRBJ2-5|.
CASKDQETQYF
TGTGCCAGCAAGGACCAAGAGACCCAGTACTTC
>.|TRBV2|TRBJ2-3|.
CASSVLITDTQYF
TGTGCCAGCAGTGTTCTGATCACAGATACGCAGTATTTT
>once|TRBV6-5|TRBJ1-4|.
CASSTLGGRGLFF
TGTGCCAGCAGCACTTTAGGCGGCAGAGGACTGTTTTTT
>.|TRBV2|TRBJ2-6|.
CASSYRSGANVLTF
TGTGCCAGCAGCTACAGATCTGGGGCCAACGTCCTGACTTTC
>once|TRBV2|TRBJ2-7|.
CASSEGGIRSSYEQYF
TGTGCCAGCAGTGAAGGTGGGATTAGGAGCTCCTACGAGCAGTACTTC
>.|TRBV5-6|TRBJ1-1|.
CASSLGRSSLNTEAFF
TGTGCCAGCAGCTTGGGCAGGTCGTCCCTTAACACTGAAGCTTTCTTT
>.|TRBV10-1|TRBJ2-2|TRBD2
CASSPGLAGTGELFF
TGCGCCAGCAGCCCCGGGCTAGCGGGAACCGGGGAGCTGTTTTTT
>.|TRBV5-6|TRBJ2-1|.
CASSIYQGGDEQFF
TGTGCCAGCAGCATATATCAGGGAGGCGATGAGCAGTTCTTC
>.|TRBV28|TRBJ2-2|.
CATEANYGFTGELFF
TGTGCCACCGAGGCCAATTACGGGTTCACCGGGGAGCTGTTTTTT
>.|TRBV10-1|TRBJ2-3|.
CASSPDYTDTQYF
TGCGCCAGCAGTCCAGACTACACAGATACGCAGTATTTT
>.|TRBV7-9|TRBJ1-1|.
CASSLLVDTEAFF
TGTGCCAGCAGCTTATTGGTCGACACTGAAGCTTTCTTT
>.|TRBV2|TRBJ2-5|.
CASKGRGRPQETQYF
TGTGCCAGCAAGGGGCGGGGCAGGCCTCAAGAGACCCAGTACTTC
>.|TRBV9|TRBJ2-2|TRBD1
CASSIIGQGTGELFF
TGTGCCAGCAGCATAATCGGACAGGGGACCGGGGAGCTGTTTTTT
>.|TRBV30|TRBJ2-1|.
CAWSWGNYNEQFF
TGTGCCTGGAGTTGGGGGAACTACAATGAGCAGTTCTTC
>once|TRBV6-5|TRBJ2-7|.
CASSYAGTYSYEQYF
TGTGCCAGCAGTTACGCCGGGACATACTCCTACGAGCAGTACTTC
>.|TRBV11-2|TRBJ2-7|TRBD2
CASSHLYPGLAGDYEQYF
TGTGCCAGCAGCCACCTTTACCCCGGACTAGCGGGAGACTACGAGCAGTACTTC
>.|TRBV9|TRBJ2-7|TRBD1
CASSLRPGQGGEQYF
TGTGCCAGCAGCCTAAGACCGGGACAGGGAGGCGAGCAGTACTTC
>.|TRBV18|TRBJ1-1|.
CASSPLGKSTEAFF
TGTGCCAGCTCACCACTGGGGAAGAGCACTGAAGCTTTCTTT
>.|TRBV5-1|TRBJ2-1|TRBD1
CASSLGTGNLNEQFF
TGCGCCAGCAGCTTGGGGACAGGGAACCTTAATGAGCAGTTCTTC
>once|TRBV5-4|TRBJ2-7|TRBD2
CASSLVAGVPEQYF
TGTGCCAGCAGCTTGGTAGCGGGAGTCCCCGAGCAGTACTTC
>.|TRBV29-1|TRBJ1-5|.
CSVAEVTAGVGTQHF
TGCAGCGTTGCGGAGGTGACAGCCGGAGTAGGGACCCAGCATTTT